Sequencing of this TCR beta chain was carried out in a study of beta chain features in type 1 diabetes. Looking at the study overall: All of the samples together had some 110 million sorted cells examined. Notes on the study in general: Sequencing used cDNA, and cells with high TCR expression could therefore be over-represented. Shortening of TCRB CDR3s, moderate but significant, appeared in all four CD4+ subsets of Type 1 diabetes patients. PCR might show a preference for shorter templates, equally across patients and controls.

With regard to this clone: Its cognate antigen is unknown.

Sorting gave populations that all exceeded 95% purity. Germline V CDR1 and CDR2: SQVTM, ANQGSEA. The CDR3 loop spans 14 amino acids. V dropped 7 bases and J dropped 3; count of bases not matched to a gene: 8. Since all of the isolated RNA was reverse transcribed, expressed TCRB transcripts were what got sequenced. The assay was immunoSEQ multiplex PCR, and TCRdb's table has in-frame clones only and misses some. The sample includes a few hundred thousand clones, 16% of them seen just once. This receptor was taken from a man aged 30 to 45 with type 1 diabetes. The sequenced sample consisted of naive CD4+ T cells from blood. The chain joins TRBV29-1 to TRBJ2-7; 11 bases fit TRBD1. The CDR3 coding sequence is TGCAGCGCCTCCACCGGGACAGGGGGCTACGAGCAGTACTTC. The encoded protein is CSASTGTGGYEQYF.